Detailed here is one TCR beta chain. Repertoires were generated with immunoSEQ multiplex PCR, while TCRdb's copy carries only in-frame clones and drops some. The data contain about 16,000 clones, approximately 96% of them singletons. The record originates from a study of T cell changes during pregnancy in multiple sclerosis. V dropped 2 bases and J dropped 7 bases, with 18 bases sitting between them. CDR1 is MNHEY and CDR2 is SVGAGI in the germline V gene. The CDR3 consists of 16 residues. Sample: peripheral blood, taken in the third trimester of pregnancy. V and J are TRBV6-5 and TRBJ1-3; tentatively, D is TRBD1 (5 bases). This TCR derives from a female donor with multiple sclerosis, enrolled in a pregnancy study. Written as DNA, the CDR3 is TGTGCCAGCAGTTACACGCCCGGGGGGGAAGGGAACACCATATATTTT. It codes for CASSYTPGGEGNTIYF.